This T cell receptor beta chain derives from a study of T cells in Graves' hyperthyroidism and ophthalmopathy (dated by TCRdb to the late 2010s). For context, the study as a whole: Peripheral blood was collected at initial diagnosis, before any treatment. A discovery cohort of approximately 97 patients, 43 with Graves' ophthalmopathy and about 58 with stable Graves' hyperthyroidism, was used to find distinguishing TCR V-J signatures. Prospective prediction of ophthalmopathy was tested in an independent validation cohort of 18 to 20 hyperthyroidism patients and 17 patients who later progressed to ophthalmopathy. For training and testing, the 100 or so patients in the discovery cohort were randomly divided in a 7:3 ratio. In addition, the study compared T-cell repertoires in thyroid tissue and in blood from roughly six Graves' hyperthyroidism patients. After blood sampling, hyperthyroidism patients were treated with methimazole at a starting dose of 30 mg daily, and ophthalmopathy patients were treated with high-dose intravenous methylprednisolone. The paper describes TCR Vbeta CDR3 sequencing of 140 or so peripheral blood samples, made up of about 41 ophthalmopathy patients, 70 to 75 hyperthyroidism patients and 17 progressor patients. The paper's findings and limits, for the study overall: Ophthalmopathy was separated from stable hyperthyroidism by a 13 V-J signature model, with just over 85% sensitivity and approximately 84% specificity obtained in cross-validation and 80%/75% obtained in testing. Most expanded thyroid clonotypes (frequency above 0.001) were also detected in blood, a finding suggesting that blood repertoires may reflect thyroid immune responses. In validation, the model predicted progression to ophthalmopathy with approximately 69% sensitivity and roughly 75% specificity, a median of 6.5 months before onset. No statistical method was used to set the sample size in advance, and investigators knew the group allocation.

In the ophthalmopathy patients, disease was moderately to severely active, with a Clinical Activity Score of 3 or more, a NOSPECS grade of 4 or more, and a duration of less than 3 months. Any patient with an uncontrolled infection, another autoimmune disease, pregnancy or lactation was excluded. Diagnoses were based on clinical symptoms, serum thyroxine and TRAb, thyroid ultrasound and orbital computed tomography. PBMCs were separated from approximately 10 ml of fresh peripheral blood using Ficoll-Paque density gradient centrifugation. Trizol reagent was used to extract total RNA, and RNA quality was then checked on an Agilent 2100 Bioanalyzer. TCR beta CDR3 regions were amplified from RNA transcripts. For the first round of RT-PCR on the TCR CDR3, the HTBI primer set was used together with the Qiagen OneStep RT-PCR kit. Libraries were constructed in a second round of multiplex PCR, after which size selection and purification were performed. Libraries were sequenced paired-end with 100 bp reads on an Illumina HiSeq2000. The authors processed their data as follows. Raw data were processed with SOAPnuke, discarding reads with adapters, uncalled bases, mean Phred below 15, or no exact constant-primer or identifier match. High-quality paired reads were merged with COPE v1.2.5, and unique nucleotide sequences were defined as clonotypes. Clonotypes were aligned to IMGT TRBV, TRBD and TRBJ reference segments using MiTCR v1.1. Only V-J combinations with frequency above 0.0001, covering 99% to 99.2% of repertoires, were analysed. The TCS score was defined as the ratio of F50 (clonal expansion) to E x V (chaos), calculated using BLOSUM62-based TCRdist between CDR3 peptides within each V-J. Welch's t-statistics and random forest reduced around 550 V-J features to 13, which were used in a naive Bayes classifier (R e1071). Using fastp at Q25 and MiXCR, TCRdb reprocessed the public reads and kept productive beta chains. Rows merge per CDR3 protein into single entries with the most common DNA and genes. TCRdb, not the authors, supplied the V and J calls. The sample table lists hundreds of thousands of distinct CDR3 sequences, around 15% of them with a count of one. The ten largest clones represent 13% of the sample.

Sequences MNHNS (CDR1) and SASEGT (CDR2) are obtained from the germline V gene. Trimming costs V 3 bases and J 4 bases, and their ends lie 9 bases apart. There are 13 amino acids in the CDR3, from cysteine to phenylalanine inclusive. The DNA shown is the 39-base CDR3, in frame from base 1. This clonotype has only a few counts. There is no known antigen for this receptor. Qualities for individual bases were not recorded, and no much larger clone is one base off. The rearrangement combines TRBV6-1 with TRBJ1-1; the D gene is possibly TRBD1, with 5 bases matching. The sequence was collected from a man aged 18 to 29 with Graves' ophthalmopathy. The sample comprised blood. The CDR3 protein sequence reads: CASSEAGATEAFF. The DNA sequence is as follows: TGTGCCAGCAGTGAGGCCGGGGCCACTGAAGCTTTCTTT.